This T cell receptor (beta chain) was obtained from a study of shared clonotypes between healthy human individuals. Every immunoSEQ plate was one replicate of a subset's evenly spread DNA. Sequenced by immunoSEQ multiplex PCR; TCRdb stores in-frame clones only, minus some. Counted here are 400,000 to 550,000 clones, 79% occurring once; the ten biggest clones make up 12%. Trimming cost V 10 bases and J 4 bases, with 13 bases left between them. The CDR3 has 13 residues. The germline CDR1 and CDR2 sequences are MNHNS and SASEGT. The receptor's source is a woman between 40 and 50 years old in good health. Some clones in this sample may be carry-over from other donors' samples. Sequencing was done on a sample of PBMCs. The genes are TRBV6-1 and TRBJ2-2, with a tentative D call TRBD2 (5 bases). Written as DNA, the CDR3 is TGTGCCACCCGGACCGGGATCACCGGGGAGCTGTTTTTT. It specifies CATRTGITGELFF.